The rows below give T cell receptor beta chains drawn from one sample of a study of cytomegalovirus exposure and HLA in healthy donors. The protocol was immunoSEQ multiplex PCR, while the TCRdb copy is restricted to in-frame clones and leaves out a portion. The data hold 150,000 to 200,000 clones, with more than 70% observed a single time. The sequenced sample consisted of PBMCs. The receptor set was obtained from a young man in good health and CMV-seropositive. The CDR3 runs from the conserved cysteine through the conserved F or W. A D gene is named only where the DNA matches it firmly. For some rows the clone size is stated as once, few or many, or as a class when expanded; others skip it.

clone_size	v_call	d_call	j_call	cdr3_aa	cdr3_nt
-	TRBV15	-	TRBJ2-2	CATSRDNGAGELFF	TGTGCCACCAGCAGAGATAACGGGGCCGGGGAGCTGTTTTTT
-	TRBV7-3	TRBD1	TRBJ1-5	CASSLWTGSNQPQHF	TGTGCCAGCAGCTTATGGACAGGGAGCAATCAGCCCCAGCATTTT
-	TRBV7-2	-	TRBJ2-2	CASSARLGNTGELFF	TGTGCCAGCAGCGCCCGACTAGGGAACACCGGGGAGCTGTTTTTT
few	TRBV9	-	TRBJ1-2	CASSLAGENFYGYTF	TGTGCCAGCAGCTTAGCAGGGGAGAACTTCTATGGCTACACCTTC
-	TRBV30	TRBD2	TRBJ2-1	CAWSVKLAGGGEQFF	TGTGCCTGGAGTGTAAAGCTAGCGGGGGGAGGTGAGCAGTTCTTC
-	TRBV6-5	TRBD2	TRBJ2-5	CASTASGTRETQYF	TGTGCCAGCACGGCTAGCGGGACGAGGGAGACCCAGTACTTC
-	TRBV18	TRBD1	TRBJ2-7	CASSPQDRGGEQYF	TGTGCCAGCTCACCCCAGGACAGGGGCGGCGAGCAGTACTTC
-	TRBV4-1	-	TRBJ2-7	CASSQRSGQPSEQYF	TGCGCCAGCAGTCAAAGGTCAGGCCAGCCCAGCGAGCAGTACTTC
-	TRBV2	-	TRBJ1-1	CASSERGRGTEAFF	TGTGCCAGCAGTGAAAGGGGAAGGGGCACTGAAGCTTTCTTT
-	TRBV2	-	TRBJ1-4	CASSFAGSINRRLFF	TGTGCCAGCAGTTTTGCAGGGTCTATAAATCGGCGACTGTTTTTT
-	TRBV7-6	-	TRBJ2-1	CASSAELGSYNEQFF	TGTGCCAGCAGCGCGGAGTTAGGTTCCTACAATGAGCAGTTCTTC
-	TRBV19	-	TRBJ2-2	CASSIGRDGSPRTGELFF	TGTGCCAGTAGTATCGGGCGGGATGGTTCACCGAGGACCGGGGAGCTGTTTTTT
-	TRBV6-1	TRBD1	TRBJ1-5	CASSDRDREDQPQHF	TGTGCCAGCAGCGACCGCGACAGGGAGGATCAGCCCCAGCATTTT
-	TRBV28	-	TRBJ2-7	CASSLTGKAYEQYF	TGTGCCAGCAGTTTGACGGGGAAAGCCTACGAGCAGTACTTC
-	TRBV4-3	TRBD2	TRBJ2-7	CASSVKEGTSVFYEQYF	TGCGCCAGCAGCGTCAAGGAGGGGACTAGCGTATTCTACGAGCAGTACTTC
-	TRBV7-9	TRBD2	TRBJ2-7	CASSLTSGSYEQYF	TGTGCCAGCAGCTTGACTAGCGGGAGTTACGAGCAGTACTTC
once	TRBV28	-	TRBJ1-2	CASSLTDYGYTF	TGTGCCAGCAGTTTAACAGATTATGGCTACACCTTC
-	TRBV5-1	TRBD2	TRBJ2-2	CASSLISLPGLAGQNTGELFF	TGCGCCAGCAGCTTGATCTCCTTACCGGGACTAGCGGGCCAGAACACCGGGGAGCTGTTTTTT
-	TRBV28	TRBD2	TRBJ2-1	CASSRASGGDYNEQFF	TGTGCCAGCAGCCGAGCCAGCGGGGGTGATTACAATGAGCAGTTCTTC
-	TRBV4-1	-	TRBJ1-1	CASSQGAMNTEAFF	TGCGCCAGCAGCCAGGGGGCGATGAACACTGAAGCTTTCTTT
-	TRBV15	TRBD1	TRBJ2-7	CATSRGQGLPGDEQYF	TGTGCCACCAGCAGAGGACAGGGGCTCCCAGGAGACGAGCAGTACTTC
-	TRBV6-6	-	TRBJ2-7	CASSYGGHEQYF	TGTGCCAGCAGTTACGGGGGCCACGAGCAGTACTTC